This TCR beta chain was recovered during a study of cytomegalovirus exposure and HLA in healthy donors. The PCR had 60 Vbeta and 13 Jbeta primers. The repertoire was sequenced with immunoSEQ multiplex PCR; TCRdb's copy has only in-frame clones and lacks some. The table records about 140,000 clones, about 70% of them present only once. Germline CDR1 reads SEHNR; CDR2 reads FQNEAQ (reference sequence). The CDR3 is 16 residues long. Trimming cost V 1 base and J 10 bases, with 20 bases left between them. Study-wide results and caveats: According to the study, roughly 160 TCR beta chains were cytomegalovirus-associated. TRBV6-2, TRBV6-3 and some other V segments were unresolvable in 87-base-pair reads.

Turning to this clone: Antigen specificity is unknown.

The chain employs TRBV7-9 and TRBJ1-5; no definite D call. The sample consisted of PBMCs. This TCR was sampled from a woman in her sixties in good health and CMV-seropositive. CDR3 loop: CASSLDIGLPLYPQHF. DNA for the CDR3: TGTGCCAGCAGCTTAGATATCGGACTGCCGTTGTACCCCCAGCATTTT.